These 13 T cell receptor beta chains were sequenced from one sample in a study of cytomegalovirus exposure and HLA in healthy donors. Researchers ran the PCR with 60 Vbeta and 13 Jbeta primers. The method was immunoSEQ multiplex PCR; TCRdb's version includes in-frame clones alone and lacks a portion of them. The data contain 120,000 to 150,000 clones, roughly four fifths of them seen just once; the ten biggest clones take up 5% to 6.5%. Input material: PBMCs. All receptors derive from a man aged 25-45 years in good health and CMV-seropositive.

The chain links TRBV4-1 to TRBJ2-5; 9 bases fit TRBD2. The V gene end was trimmed by 3 bases and the J gene end by 4 bases; junction bases not matched to a gene: 3. The germline V gene has CDR1 MGHRA and CDR2 YSYEKL. This CDR3 region has 14 residues. The CDR3 loop is CASSHPAGGETQYF. CDR3 in DNA: TGCGCCAGCAGCCACCCAGCGGGAGGAGAGACCCAGTACTTC.

The genes are TRBV5-3 and TRBJ2-1; TRBD1 matches 7 bases. TRBV5-3 is noted as an ORF with a role that remains uncertain. V was clipped by 8 bases and J by 8 bases; unmatched bases: 10. The CDR3 loop spans 13 amino acids. The CDR3 DNA reads as TGTGCCAGGCCAACAGGGGTGTCCCATGAGCAGTTCTTC. Translated, it gives CARPTGVSHEQFF.

The chain has TRBV27 and TRBJ1-5; weak D call: TRBD1 (5 bases). Germline V gene sequence: CDR1 MNHEY, CDR2 SMNVEV (reference sequence). Trimming took 2 bases from V and 7 from J, leaving 21 bases between them. The CDR3 length is 17 residues. The CDR3 DNA follows: TGTGCCAGCAGTTTAGCCTCCGGGACTACGATGCGACAGCCCCAGCATTTT. It translates to CASSLASGTTMRQPQHF.

This sequence joins TRBV28 and TRBJ1-4; D might be TRBD1 (5 bases). There are 17 residues in the CDR3. Germline-derived CDR1 and CDR2 are MDHEN and SYDVKM. Trimming took 3 bases from V and 8 from J, leaving 22 bases between them. CDR3 DNA: TGTGCCAGCAGTTTCCGCTCGCTCTCGGGGGAGAACGAAAAACTGTTTTTT. It encodes CASSFRSLSGENEKLFF.

A word on this clone: Germline is not matched at one junction end, which may reflect a read error. Other DNA variants within this sample encode the same CDR3. The rearrangement uses TRBV12-5 and TRBJ1-4; no clear D gene. The CDR3 length is 14 residues. Germline V lookup: CDR1 LGHNT, CDR2 FRNRAP. CDR3 amino acids: CASGKGLESEKLFF. CDR3 bases: TGTGCTAGTGGTAAAGGACTGGAATCTGAAAAACTGTTTTTC.

The CDR3, as DNA: TGCGCCAGCAGCCCGGCCGCGGGGATACGTTACAATGAGCAGTTCTTC. Its translation: CASSPAAGIRYNEQFF. The chain is built from TRBV5-1 and TRBJ2-1, with a possible D match to TRBD2 (6 bases). The CDR3 contains 16 residues. Germline lookup yields CDR1 SGHRS and CDR2 YFSETQ. Trimming stripped 4 bases from V and 4 bases from J, with 18 bases between. Combining the CDR3 with reference TRBV5-1 and TRBJ2-1 gives the whole variable domain KAGVTQTPRYLIKTRGQQVTLSCSPISGHRSVSWYQQTPGQGLQFLFEYFSETQRNKGNFPGRFSGRQFSNSRSEMNVSTLELGDSALYLCASSPAAGIRYNEQFFGPGTRLTVL.

This chain uses TRBV7-6 with TRBJ2-6; 12 nucleotides line up with TRBD2. The junction had 6 bases not matched to a gene; V was cut back by 3 bases and J by 0 bases. This CDR3 comprises 19 residues. CDR1 SGHVS and CDR2 FNYEAQ come from the germline V gene. The CDR3: CASSLTSGSFRSGANVLTF. DNA of the CDR3: TGTGCCAGCAGCTTGACTAGCGGGAGTTTCCGCTCTGGGGCCAACGTCCTGACTTTC.

This clone was seen a single time. The rearrangement uses TRBV30 and TRBJ2-1; 9 bases map to TRBD1. Germline V CDR1 and CDR2: GTSNPN, SVGIG (reference sequence). V trimming: 5 bases; J trimming: 6 bases; junction bases outside the gene matches: 5. The CDR3 runs 13 residues. The CDR3 reads CAWSGQGANEQFF. The CDR3 bases are TGTGCCTGGTCGGGACAGGGAGCCAATGAGCAGTTCTTC.

CDR3 amino acids: CASSDGQTYEQYF. In DNA form, the CDR3 reads TGTGCCAGCAGCGACGGACAGACCTACGAGCAGTACTTC. This sequence joins TRBV7-8 and TRBJ2-7; the D gene is possibly TRBD1 (6 bases). Per germline, CDR1 SGHVS and CDR2 FQNEAQ. V lost 5 bases and J 2 bases, leaving 10 bases between the germline ends. CDR3 length: 13 residues.

V usage is TRBV10-3 and J usage is TRBJ2-1; 7 nucleotides match TRBD1. This CDR3 is 14 amino acids long. CDR1 ENHRY and CDR2 SYGVKD come from the germline V gene. After removal of 7 bases from V and 4 bases from J, the junction contained 7 bases not matched to a gene. The CDR3 sequence: CAINPGTVYNEQFF. The CDR3 nucleotides are TGTGCCATCAACCCCGGGACAGTTTACAATGAGCAGTTCTTC.

V and J are TRBV7-9 and TRBJ1-5, with 9 bases that match TRBD1. The germline V gene has CDR1 SEHNR and CDR2 FQNEAQ (reference sequence). This CDR3 comprises 13 residues. V lost 5 bases, J lost 6 bases, and 2 bases stayed unmatched. The CDR3, as DNA: TGTGCCAGCAGCCGGGGACAGGGTCAGCCCCAGCATTTT. Translated, it gives CASSRGQGQPQHF.

The chain is built from TRBV27 and TRBJ1-5; D remains unclear. There are 14 residues in the CDR3. The V and J ends lost 3 bases and 2 bases respectively, with 8 bases between them. The V gene's germline CDR1 is MNHEY and CDR2 SMNVEV (reference sequence). The CDR3 reads CASSFVGGNQPQHF. The DNA for the CDR3 is TGTGCCAGCAGTTTCGTCGGGGGCAATCAGCCCCAGCATTTT.

The chain carries TRBV6-5 and TRBJ2-1; tentative D call: TRBD1 (6 bases). Germline V gives CDR1 MNHEY, CDR2 SVGAGI. There are 15 residues in the CDR3. V was clipped by 6 bases and J by 8 bases, with 20 bases between them. CDR3 in DNA: TGTGCCAGCAGGCCTCTGGGGAAAGGGGGAGATGAGCAGTTCTTC. Translation gives CASRPLGKGGDEQFF.